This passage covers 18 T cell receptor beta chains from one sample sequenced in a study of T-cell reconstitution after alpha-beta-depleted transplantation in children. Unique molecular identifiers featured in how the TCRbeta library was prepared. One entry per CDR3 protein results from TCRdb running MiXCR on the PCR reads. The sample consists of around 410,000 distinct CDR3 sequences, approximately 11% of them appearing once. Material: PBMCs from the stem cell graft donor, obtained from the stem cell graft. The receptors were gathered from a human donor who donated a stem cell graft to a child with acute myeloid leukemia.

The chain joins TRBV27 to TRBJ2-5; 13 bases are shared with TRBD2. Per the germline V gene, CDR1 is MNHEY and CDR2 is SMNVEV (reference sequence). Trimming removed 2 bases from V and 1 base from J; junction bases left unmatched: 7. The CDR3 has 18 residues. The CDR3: CASSLTGGTSGVQETQYF. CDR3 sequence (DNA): TGTGCCAGCAGTTTAACGGGGGGGACTAGCGGGGTCCAAGAGACCCAGTACTTC.

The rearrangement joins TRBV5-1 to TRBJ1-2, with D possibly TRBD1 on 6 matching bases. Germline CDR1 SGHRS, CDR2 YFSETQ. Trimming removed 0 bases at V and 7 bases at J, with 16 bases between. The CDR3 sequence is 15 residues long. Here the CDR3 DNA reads TGCGCCAGCAGCTTGGGGGACGCCGGGGGCGTTGGCTACACCTTC. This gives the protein CASSLGDAGGVGYTF.

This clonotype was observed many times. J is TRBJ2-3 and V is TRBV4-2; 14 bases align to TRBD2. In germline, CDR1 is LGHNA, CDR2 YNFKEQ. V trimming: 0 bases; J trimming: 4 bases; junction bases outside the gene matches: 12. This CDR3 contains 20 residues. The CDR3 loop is CASSQDSTSGGAGAPDTQYF. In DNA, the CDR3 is TGTGCCAGCAGCCAAGATTCGACTAGCGGGGGGGCCGGCGCTCCAGATACGCAGTATTTT.

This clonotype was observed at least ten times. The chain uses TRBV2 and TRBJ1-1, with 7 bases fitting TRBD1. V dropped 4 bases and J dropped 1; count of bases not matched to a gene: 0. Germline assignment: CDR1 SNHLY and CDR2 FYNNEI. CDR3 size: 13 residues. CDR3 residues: CASSGQGNTEAFF. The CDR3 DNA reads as TGTGCCAGCAGTGGACAGGGGAACACTGAAGCTTTCTTT. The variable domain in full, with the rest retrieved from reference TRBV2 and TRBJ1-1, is EPEVTQTPSHQVTQMGQEVILRCVPISNHLYFYWYRQILGQKVEFLVSFYNNEISEKSEIFDDQFSVERPDGSNFTLKIRSTKLEDSAMYFCASSGQGNTEAFFGQGTRLTVV.

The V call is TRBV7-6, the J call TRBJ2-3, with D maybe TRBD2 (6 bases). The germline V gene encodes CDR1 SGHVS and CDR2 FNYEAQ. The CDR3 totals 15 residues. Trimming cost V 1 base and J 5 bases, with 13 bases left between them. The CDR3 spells CASSLGQAGGDTQYF. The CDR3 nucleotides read TGTGCCAGCAGCTTAGGGCAGGCCGGGGGAGATACGCAGTATTTT. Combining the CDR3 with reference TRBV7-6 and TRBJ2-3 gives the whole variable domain GAGVSQSPRYKVTKRGQDVALRCDPISGHVSLYWYRQALGQGPEFLTYFNYEAQQDKSGLPNDRFSAERPEGSISTLTIQRTEQRDSAMYRCASSLGQAGGDTQYFGPGTRLTVL.

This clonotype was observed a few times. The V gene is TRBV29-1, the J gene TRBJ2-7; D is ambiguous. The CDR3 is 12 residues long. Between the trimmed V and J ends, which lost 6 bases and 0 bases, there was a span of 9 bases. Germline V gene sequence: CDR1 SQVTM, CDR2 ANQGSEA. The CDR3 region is CSVLLPSYEQYV. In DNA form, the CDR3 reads TGCAGCGTCCTCCTGCCCTCCTACGAGCAGTACGTC.

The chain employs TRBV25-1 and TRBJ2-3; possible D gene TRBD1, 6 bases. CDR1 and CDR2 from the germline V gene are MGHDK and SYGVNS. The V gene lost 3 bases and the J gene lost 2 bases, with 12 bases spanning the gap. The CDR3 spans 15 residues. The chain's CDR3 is CASSDDRNSTDTQYF. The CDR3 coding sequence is TGTGCCAGCAGTGACGACAGGAACTCCACAGATACGCAGTATTTT.

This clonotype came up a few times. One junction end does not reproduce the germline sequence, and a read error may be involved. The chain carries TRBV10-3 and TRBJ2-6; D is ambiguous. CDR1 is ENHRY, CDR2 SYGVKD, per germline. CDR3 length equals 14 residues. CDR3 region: CASSKVSGANVLTF. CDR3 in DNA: TGTGCCAGCAGTAAGGTCTCTGGGGCCAACGTCCTGACTTTC.

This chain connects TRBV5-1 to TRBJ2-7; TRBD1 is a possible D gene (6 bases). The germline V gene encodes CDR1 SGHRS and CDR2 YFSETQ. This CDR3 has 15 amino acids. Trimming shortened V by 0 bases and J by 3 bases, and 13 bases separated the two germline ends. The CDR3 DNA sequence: TGCGCCAGCAGCTTGGCGGCAGGGGTAGTCTACGAGCAGTACGTC. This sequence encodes CASSLAAGVVYEQYV.

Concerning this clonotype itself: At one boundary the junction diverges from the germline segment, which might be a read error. The CDR3 protein is CATSFRRWDRMNTEAFF. Written as DNA, the CDR3 is TGCGCCACCAGCTTCCGAAGGTGGGACAGGATGAACACTGAAGCTTTCTTT. The genes are TRBV5-1 and TRBJ1-1; TRBD1 aligns across 8 bases. Germline assignment: CDR1 SGHRS and CDR2 YFSETQ. The CDR3 runs to 17 residues.

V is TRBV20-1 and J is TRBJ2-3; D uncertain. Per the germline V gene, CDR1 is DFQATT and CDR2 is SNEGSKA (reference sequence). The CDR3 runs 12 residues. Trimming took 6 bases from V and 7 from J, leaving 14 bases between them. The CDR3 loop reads CSASPGAHTQYF. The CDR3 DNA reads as TGCAGTGCGTCACCGGGCGCGCATACGCAGTATTTT.

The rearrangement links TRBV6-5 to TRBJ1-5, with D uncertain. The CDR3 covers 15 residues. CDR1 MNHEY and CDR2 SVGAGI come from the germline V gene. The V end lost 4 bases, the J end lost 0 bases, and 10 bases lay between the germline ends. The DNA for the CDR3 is TGTGCCAGCAGTTCGGACGGAAATAGCAATCAGCCCCAGCATTTT. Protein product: CASSSDGNSNQPQHF.

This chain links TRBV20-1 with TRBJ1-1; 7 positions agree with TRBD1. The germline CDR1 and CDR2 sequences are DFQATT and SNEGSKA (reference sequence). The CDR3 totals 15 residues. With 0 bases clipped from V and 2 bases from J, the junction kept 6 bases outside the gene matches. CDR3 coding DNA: TGCAGTGCTAGAGATAGGGGGCGGGGAAACACTGAAGCTTTCTTT. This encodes CSARDRGRGNTEAFF.

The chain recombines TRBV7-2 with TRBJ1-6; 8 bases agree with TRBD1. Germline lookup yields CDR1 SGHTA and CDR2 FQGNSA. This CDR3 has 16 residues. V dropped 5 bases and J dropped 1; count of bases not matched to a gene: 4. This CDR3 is CASSTGQGSYNSPLHF. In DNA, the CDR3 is TGTGCCAGCAGCACCGGACAGGGATCCTATAATTCACCCCTCCACTTT.

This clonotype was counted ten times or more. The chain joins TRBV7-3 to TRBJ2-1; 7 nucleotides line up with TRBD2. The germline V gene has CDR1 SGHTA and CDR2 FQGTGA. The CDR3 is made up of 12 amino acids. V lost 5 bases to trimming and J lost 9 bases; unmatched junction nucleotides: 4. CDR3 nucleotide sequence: TGTGCCAGCAGCATCCCGGGAGGTGAGCAGTTCTTC. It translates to CASSIPGGEQFF.

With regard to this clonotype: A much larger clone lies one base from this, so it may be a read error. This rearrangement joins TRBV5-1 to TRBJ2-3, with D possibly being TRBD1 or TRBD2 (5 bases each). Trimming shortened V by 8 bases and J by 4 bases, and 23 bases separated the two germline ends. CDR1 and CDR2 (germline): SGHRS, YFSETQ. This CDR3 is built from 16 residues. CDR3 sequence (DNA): TGCGCCAGAAGCGTGAACCGGGACGGATTACCAGATACGCAGTATTTT. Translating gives CARSVNRDGLPDTQYF.

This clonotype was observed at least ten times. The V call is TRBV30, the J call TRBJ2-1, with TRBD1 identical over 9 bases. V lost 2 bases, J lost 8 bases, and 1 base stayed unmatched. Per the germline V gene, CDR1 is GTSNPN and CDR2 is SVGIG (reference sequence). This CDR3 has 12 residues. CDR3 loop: CAWSRTGDEQFF. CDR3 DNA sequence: TGTGCCTGGAGTAGGACAGGGGATGAGCAGTTCTTC.

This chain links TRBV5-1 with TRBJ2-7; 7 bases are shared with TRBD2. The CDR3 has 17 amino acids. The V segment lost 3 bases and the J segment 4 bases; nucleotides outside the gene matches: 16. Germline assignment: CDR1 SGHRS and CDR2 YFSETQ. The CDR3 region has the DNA TGCGCCAGCAGCTACCTTTCCGGGAGTCTAGCGGAGTACGAGCAGTACTTC. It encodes CASSYLSGSLAEYEQYF.